The clone carrying this T cell receptor beta chain was found many times. It was on clinical symptoms, serum thyroxine, TRAb, thyroid ultrasound and orbital computed tomography that diagnosis relied. RNA transcripts were the template, and TCR beta CDR3 regions were amplified from them. After a first-round RT-PCR with HTBI primers, a second-round multiplex PCR was run. TCRdb reprocessed the multiplex PCR reads via MiXCR and lists one record per CDR3 protein. Among more than 1,000,000 distinct CDR3 sequences listed, about 38% were seen once. This CDR3 spans 14 amino acids. V trimming: 5 bases; J trimming: 7 bases; junction bases outside the gene matches: 8. Germline V CDR1 and CDR2: SGHTA, FQGNSA. This specimen comes from a study of Graves' ophthalmopathy and Graves' hyperthyroidism. Study as a whole: A follow-up of 18 months without ophthalmopathy meant that hyperthyroidism was stable.

This receptor was obtained from an adult man with Graves' hyperthyroidism. The chain uses TRBV7-2 and TRBJ1-2; TRBD1 aligns across 9 bases. The sample was peripheral blood or thyroid tissue (not recorded which). The CDR3 DNA follows: TGTGCCAGCAGCCCAACAGGGGGCGAAATTGGCTACACCTTC. This sequence encodes CASSPTGGEIGYTF.